This T cell receptor (beta chain) is drawn from a study of beta chain features in type 1 diabetes (dated by TCRdb to between 2018 and 2020). In the study overall: Mean age, gender distribution, total cell number and subset yield were not different between patients and healthy donors. A total of 85 million to 140 million sorted cells were examined across all samples, and a strong correlation was observed between cell number per subset and RNA yield. The study compared the TCRB repertoires of sorted circulating CD4+ T cell subsets in recently diagnosed type 1 diabetes patients with those in matched healthy donors. Regulatory and stem cell-like memory subsets were obtained from only 8 patients and about 8 healthy donors, while naive and central memory subsets were obtained from all 30 or so donors.

The entire isolated RNA was reverse transcribed using the High Capacity cDNA Reverse Transcription Kit, and thus expressed TCRB transcripts were sequenced. Deep immunoSEQ sequencing was applied to naive, central memory and regulatory T cell samples, giving an average of roughly 3.5 million total reads per sample. Sorted cells were lysed in RLT buffer, and RNA was extracted using DNase-treated RNeasy Micro or Mini kits according to cell number. Each cell subset was processed separately to prevent cross-contamination, with patient and healthy donor samples processed together. Using the immunoSEQ multiplex PCR, TCRB sequences were amplified from cDNA into 87-bp fragments spanning the CDR3 region. Sequencing of the amplicons was performed on the Illumina HiSeq platform. On the authors' methods: PCR bias was corrected computationally using synthetic template baselines, and reads within Hamming distance 2 were collapsed, with unmergeable singletons discarded. By aligning reads against IMGT, V, D and J genes, CDR3 length, and insertions or deletions at six rearrangement sites were assigned. Within each subset, clonotype counts were normalized to the number of sorted cells before true diversity and Gini coefficients were calculated with the tcR R package. Repertoire sharing was quantified using the overlap coefficient calculated on TCRB nucleotide sequences. TCRdb retrieved this table from immuneACCESS and kept in-frame rearrangements only. Not all clones are present; in checked studies, unresolved V genes account for under half, and no reason is known for the remainder. D and trimming were read from the DNA, whereas the V and J calls and clone size are those reported in that table. This sample comprises nearly 350,000 clones, roughly 8.8% of them detected only once. Approximately 1% of the sample goes to the ten largest clones.

Study-level results and caveats: Naive, central memory and regulatory TCRB repertoires appeared to be more alike among patients than among healthy donors. A moderate but significant shortening of TCRB CDR3 length was observed in type 1 diabetes patients in all four CD4+ subsets. Because cDNA was sequenced instead of genomic DNA, activated cells with high expression could be over-represented, although the groups did not differ in activation or CD3 levels. PCR may preferentially amplify shorter templates, but because patient and control samples were amplified and corrected together, any resulting skew would affect both groups equally. Only small numbers of individuals were included in the HLA sub-analyses, which left unresolved whether HLA type had any influence on TCRB rearrangement. Fewer insertions and more nucleotide deletions at VDJ recombination sites were observed in patients with type 1 diabetes, implying thymic rearrangement abnormalities.

To note about this clone: It lacks a known antigen. No base quality information exists; no much larger clone differs at one position. The sample has other DNA sequences that encode this CDR3 too.

From each donor, a single peripheral blood sample of approximately 110 mL on average was drawn into heparinised tubes. A BD FACSAria II and a panel including CD45RO, CCR7, CD25, CD127, CD95 and CD27 were used to sort naive, central memory, regulatory and stem cell-like memory CD4+ T cells. Purity was above 95% for every sorted population. PBMCs were isolated right away by Lymphoprep density gradient centrifugation and were stained directly, without culture. To minimize batch effects, samples were stained and sorted in pairs, one healthy donor with one patient per experiment. From V the trimming removes 3 bases and from J it removes 1 base, while the gene matches leave 5 bases of the junction unaccounted for. CDR1 and CDR2 are drawn from the germline V gene: SGHTA, FQGNSA. From the cysteine up to the phenylalanine, the CDR3 has a length of 15 residues. Just the 45-base CDR3 DNA is kept, in frame starting at base 1.

The receptor's source is a man aged 25 to 40 with type 1 diabetes. Input material: central memory CD4+ T cells from blood. The chain is made from TRBV7-2 and TRBJ2-5; TRBD2 agrees with 7 junctional bases. In nucleotide form, the sequence is TGTGCCAGCAGCTTGGCCACGGGGGGCCAAGAGACCCAGTACTTC. This sequence encodes CASSLATGGQETQYF.